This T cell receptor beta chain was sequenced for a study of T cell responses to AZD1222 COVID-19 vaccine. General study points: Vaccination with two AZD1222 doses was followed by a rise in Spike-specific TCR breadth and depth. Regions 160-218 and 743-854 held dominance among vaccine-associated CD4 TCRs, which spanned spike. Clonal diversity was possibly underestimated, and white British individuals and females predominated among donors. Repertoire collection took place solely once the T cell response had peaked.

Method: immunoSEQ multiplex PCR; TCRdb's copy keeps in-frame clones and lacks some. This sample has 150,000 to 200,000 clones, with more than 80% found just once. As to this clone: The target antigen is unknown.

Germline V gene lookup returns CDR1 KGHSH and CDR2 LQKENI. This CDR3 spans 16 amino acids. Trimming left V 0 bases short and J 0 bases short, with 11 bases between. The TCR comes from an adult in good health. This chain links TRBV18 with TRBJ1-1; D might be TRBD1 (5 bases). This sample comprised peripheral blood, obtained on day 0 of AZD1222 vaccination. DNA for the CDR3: TGTGCCAGCTCACCACCGCGGCAGGGATTGAACACTGAAGCTTTCTTT. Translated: CASSPPRQGLNTEAFF. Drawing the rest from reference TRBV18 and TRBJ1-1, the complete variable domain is NAGVMQNPRHLVRRRGQEARLRCSPMKGHSHVYWYRQLPEEGLKFMVYLQKENIIDESGMPKERFSAEFPKEGPSILRIQQVVRGDSAAYFCASSPPRQGLNTEAFFGQGTRLTVV.